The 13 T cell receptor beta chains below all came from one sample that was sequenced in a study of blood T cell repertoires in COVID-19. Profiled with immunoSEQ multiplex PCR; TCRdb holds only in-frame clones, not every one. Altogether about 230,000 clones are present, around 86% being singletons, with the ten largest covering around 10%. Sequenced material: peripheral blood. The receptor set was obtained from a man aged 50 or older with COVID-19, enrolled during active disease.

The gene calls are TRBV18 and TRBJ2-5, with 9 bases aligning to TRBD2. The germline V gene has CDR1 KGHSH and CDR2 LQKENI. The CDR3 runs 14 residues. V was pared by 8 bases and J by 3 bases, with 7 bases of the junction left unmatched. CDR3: CASHGSSGKETQYF. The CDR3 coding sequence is TGTGCCAGCCATGGGTCTAGCGGGAAAGAGACCCAGTACTTC. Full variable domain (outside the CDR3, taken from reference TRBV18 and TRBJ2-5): NAGVMQNPRHLVRRRGQEARLRCSPMKGHSHVYWYRQLPEEGLKFMVYLQKENIIDESGMPKERFSAEFPKEGPSILRIQQVVRGDSAAYFCASHGSSGKETQYFGPGTRLLVL.

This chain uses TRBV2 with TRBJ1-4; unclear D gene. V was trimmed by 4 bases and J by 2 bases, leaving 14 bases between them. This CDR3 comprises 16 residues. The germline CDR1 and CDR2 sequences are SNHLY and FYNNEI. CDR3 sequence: CASSGREYPTNEKLFF. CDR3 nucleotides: TGTGCCAGCAGTGGCCGGGAATACCCCACTAATGAAAAACTGTTTTTT.

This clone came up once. CDR3 bases: TGTGCCAGCAGCGTAGTAGGGGCGATGAGTGGTATATACAATGAGCAGTTCTTC. It codes for CASSVVGAMSGIYNEQFF. The genes are TRBV9 and TRBJ2-1; D may be TRBD1 (5 bases). Germline loops: CDR1 SGDLS, CDR2 YYNGEE. V was cut by 0 bases and J by 4 bases, with 20 bases left in between. This CDR3 has 18 residues.

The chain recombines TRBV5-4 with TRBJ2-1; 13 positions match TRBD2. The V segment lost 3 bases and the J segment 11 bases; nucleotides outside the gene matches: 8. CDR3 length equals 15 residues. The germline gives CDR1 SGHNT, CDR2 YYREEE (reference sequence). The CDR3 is CASSSGLAGASKQFF. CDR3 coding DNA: TGTGCCAGCAGCTCCGGACTAGCGGGAGCCTCAAAGCAGTTCTTC.

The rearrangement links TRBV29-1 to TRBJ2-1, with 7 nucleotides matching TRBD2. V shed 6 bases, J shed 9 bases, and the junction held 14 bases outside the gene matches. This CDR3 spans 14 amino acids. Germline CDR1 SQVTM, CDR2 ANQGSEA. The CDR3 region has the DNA TGCAGCGTCGGAACCGCGGGGGTCGGCGGTGAGCAGTTCTTC. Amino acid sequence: CSVGTAGVGGEQFF.

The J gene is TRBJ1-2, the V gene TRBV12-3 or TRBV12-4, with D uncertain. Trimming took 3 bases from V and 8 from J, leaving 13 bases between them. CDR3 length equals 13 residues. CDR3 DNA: TGTGCCAGCAGTTTCGAGGTGGGGAGGGGCTACACCTTC. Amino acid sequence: CASSFEVGRGYTF.

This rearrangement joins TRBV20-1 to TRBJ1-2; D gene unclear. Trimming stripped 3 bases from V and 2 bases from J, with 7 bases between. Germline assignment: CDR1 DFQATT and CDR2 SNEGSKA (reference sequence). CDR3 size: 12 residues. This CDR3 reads CSASHRNYGYTF. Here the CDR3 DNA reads TGCAGTGCTAGTCACAGAAACTATGGCTACACCTTC.

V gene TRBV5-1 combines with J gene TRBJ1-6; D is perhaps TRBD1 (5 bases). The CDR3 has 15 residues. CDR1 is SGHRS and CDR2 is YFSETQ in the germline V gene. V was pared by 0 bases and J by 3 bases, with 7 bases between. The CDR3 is CASSLGQGYNSPLHF. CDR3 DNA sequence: TGCGCCAGCAGCTTGGGGCAGGGCTATAATTCACCCCTCCACTTT. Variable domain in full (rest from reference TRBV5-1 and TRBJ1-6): KAGVTQTPRYLIKTRGQQVTLSCSPISGHRSVSWYQQTPGQGLQFLFEYFSETQRNKGNFPGRFSGRQFSNSRSEMNVSTLELGDSALYLCASSLGQGYNSPLHFGNGTRLTVT.

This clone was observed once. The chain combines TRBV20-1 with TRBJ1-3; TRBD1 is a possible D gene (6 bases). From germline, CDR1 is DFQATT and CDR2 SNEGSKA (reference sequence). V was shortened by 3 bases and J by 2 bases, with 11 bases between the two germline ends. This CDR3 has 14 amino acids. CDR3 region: CSASVQGAGNTIYF. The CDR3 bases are TGCAGTGCTAGTGTACAGGGTGCTGGAAACACCATATATTTT.

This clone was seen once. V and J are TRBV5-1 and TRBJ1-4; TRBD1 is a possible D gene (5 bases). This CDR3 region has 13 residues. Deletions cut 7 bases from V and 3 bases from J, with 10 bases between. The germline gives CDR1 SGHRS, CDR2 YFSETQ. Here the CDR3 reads CASGRAANEKLFF. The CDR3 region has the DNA TGCGCCAGCGGCAGGGCGGCTAATGAAAAACTGTTTTTT.

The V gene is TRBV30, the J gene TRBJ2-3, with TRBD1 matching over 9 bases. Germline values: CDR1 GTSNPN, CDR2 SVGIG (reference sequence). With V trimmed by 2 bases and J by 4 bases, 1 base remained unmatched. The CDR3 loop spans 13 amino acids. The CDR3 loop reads CAWSRTGADTQYF. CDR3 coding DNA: TGTGCCTGGAGTAGGACAGGGGCAGATACGCAGTATTTT. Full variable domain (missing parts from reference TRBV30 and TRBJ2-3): SQTIHQWPATLVQPVGSPLSLECTVEGTSNPNLYWYRQAAGRGLQLLFYSVGIGQISSEVPQNLSASRPQDRQFILSSKKLLLSDSGFYLCAWSRTGADTQYFGPGTRLTVL.

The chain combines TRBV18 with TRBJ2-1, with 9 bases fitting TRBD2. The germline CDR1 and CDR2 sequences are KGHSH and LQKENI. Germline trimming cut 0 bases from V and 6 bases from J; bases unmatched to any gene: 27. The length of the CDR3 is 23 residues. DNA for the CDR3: TGTGCCAGCTCACCACCGAATCGCCCCCTTTTTGCGGGAGGGCCCGGGGGGCTCAATGAGCAGTTCTTC. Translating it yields CASSPPNRPLFAGGPGGLNEQFF. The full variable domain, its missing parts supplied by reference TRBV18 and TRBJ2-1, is NAGVMQNPRHLVRRRGQEARLRCSPMKGHSHVYWYRQLPEEGLKFMVYLQKENIIDESGMPKERFSAEFPKEGPSILRIQQVVRGDSAAYFCASSPPNRPLFAGGPGGLNEQFFGPGTRLTVL.

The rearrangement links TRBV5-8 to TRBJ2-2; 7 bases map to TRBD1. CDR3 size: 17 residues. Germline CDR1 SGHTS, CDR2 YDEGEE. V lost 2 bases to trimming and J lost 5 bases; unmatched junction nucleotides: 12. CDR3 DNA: TGTGCCAGCAGCTTTGACAAAGGGACAGTGGTAACCGGGGAGCTGTTTTTT. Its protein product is CASSFDKGTVVTGELFF.